The source of this T cell receptor beta chain is a study of shared clonotypes between healthy human individuals. This CDR3 region has 13 residues. The V gene lost 0 bases and the J gene lost 1 base, with 4 bases spanning the gap. CDR1 and CDR2 from the germline V gene are MNHEY and SVGAGI. Data came from immunoSEQ multiplex PCR; TCRdb stores just in-frame clones and leaves some out. This sample has 700,000 to 950,000 clones, with roughly 96% found just once. Positive CCR7 selection of CD45RO-negative cells yielded the naive CD8 cells, and terminally differentiated effector memory CD45RA+ cells were excluded. A remark on this clone: Other DNA sequences in this sample translate to the same CDR3.

The rearrangement joins TRBV6-5 to TRBJ2-7; D unresolved. Sequences were obtained from naive CD8+ T cells sorted from blood. The sequence was collected from a man aged 25-45 years in good health. CDR3 amino acids: CASSYSDSYEQYF. In DNA form, the CDR3 reads TGTGCCAGCAGTTACTCTGATTCCTACGAGCAGTACTTC.